These 22 T cell receptor beta chains share one sample of origin, sequenced in a study of tumor and adjacent non-tumor tissue in lung cancer. A modified ARM-PCR protocol with three rounds of nested PCR amplified TCRbeta. MiXCR was run by TCRdb on the multiplex PCR reads, yielding one entry per CDR3 protein. The table lists more than 75,000 distinct CDR3 sequences, roughly 76% of them singletons. This sample's RNA came from whole unsorted tissue. The sequenced sample was lung tumor tissue. All receptors derive from a woman between 45 and 60 years old with non-small cell lung cancer.

With regard to this clonotype: This CDR3 is missing its conserved last phenylalanine or tryptophan, likely due to a read error. The DNA is omitted, as the CDR3 cannot be located on it reliably, and the CDR3 follows TCRdb's listing. The V gene is TRBV29-1, the J gene TRBJ1-1; the table calls TRBD1, which could not be checked here. The CDR3 spans 13 amino acids, including both terminal residues. Germline CDR1 reads SQVTM; CDR2 reads ANQGSEA. The CDR3: CSVTGTVNTEAFC.

As regards this clonotype: This CDR3 is missing its conserved last phenylalanine or tryptophan, likely due to a read error. V gene TRBV2 combines with J gene TRBJ2-2, with a tentative D call TRBD1 (5 bases). CDR1 SNHLY and CDR2 FYNNEI come from the germline V gene. CDR3 length equals 12 residues. V lost 6 bases to trimming and J lost 9 bases, with 11 bases between them. The CDR3 DNA reads TGTGCCAGCAGGGGCAGGGCCTGGGAGCTGTTTTTA. Its translation: CASRGRAWELFL.

This clonotype was recorded once. This sequence joins TRBV12-3 or TRBV12-4 and TRBJ2-7; D gene uncertain. Trimming took off 5 bases at V and 2 bases at J, with 19 bases between the two ends. CDR3 length: 16 residues. The CDR3 coding sequence is TGTGCCAGCAGTACCCGAGCTAGAGAATTACCCTACGAGCAGTACTTC. This codes for CASSTRARELPYEQYF.

Remarks on this clonotype: Mismatch with germline at one junction end may stem from a read error. V gene TRBV20-1 combines with J gene TRBJ2-3, with TRBD1 matching over 12 bases. This CDR3 contains 15 residues. Germline loops: CDR1 DFQATT, CDR2 SNEGSKA (reference sequence). The DNA for the CDR3 is TGCAGTGCTCAATCGGGACAGGGGGCGCAAGATACGCACTATTTC. It codes for CSAQSGQGAQDTHYF.

As to this clonotype: Because the CDR3 is missing its conserved closing phenylalanine or tryptophan, this is likely a read error. Because the CDR3's place on the DNA is in doubt, the DNA is left out and the CDR3 is given as listed by TCRdb. CDR3 amino acids: CASSQDRYRSNTEAFT. The chain has TRBV4-1 and TRBJ1-1; the table's D call of TRBD1 was not tested on the DNA. The CDR3 is 16 residues long, ends included. The germline V gene has CDR1 MGHRA and CDR2 YSYEKL.

A single count supports this clonotype. The junction shows a germline mismatch at one end, possibly a read error. This chain connects TRBV6-2 or TRBV6-3 to TRBJ1-1, with no clear D. Germline CDR1 is MNHEY and CDR2 is SVGEGT. This CDR3 spans 15 amino acids. CDR3 amino acids: CASTGERSGYTEAFF. The CDR3 DNA sequence: TGCGCCAGCACTGGTGAAAGGAGCGGGTACACTGAAGCTTTCTTT.

About this clonotype itself: The junction and the germline gene differ at one end; a read error may be behind it. The chain uses TRBV5-1 and TRBJ2-1; D gene uncertain. The CDR3 length is 15 residues. Germline CDR1 is SGHRS and CDR2 is YFSETQ. For the CDR3, the DNA is TGCGTCAGCAGCTTGGACGGAATGGCCTACAATGAGCAGTTCTTC. Translation: CVSSLDGMAYNEQFF.

The chain combines TRBV28 with TRBJ1-5; tentative D call: TRBD1 (6 bases). The V end was cut by 5 bases, the J end by 2 bases, with 13 bases between. The CDR3 sequence is 15 residues long. CDR1 and CDR2 (germline): MDHEN, SYDVKM. In DNA, the CDR3 is TGTGCCAGCAGTGAGCAACAGGGTGGCAATCAGCCCCAGCATTTT. This translates into CASSEQQGGNQPQHF.

The chain combines TRBV18 with TRBJ2-5, with 10 bases that match TRBD1. CDR3 size: 15 residues. Germline V gene lookup returns CDR1 KGHSH and CDR2 LQKENI. The CDR3 is CISSQPGQGRETQYF. As DNA, the CDR3 is TGTATCAGCTCACAACCGGGACAGGGGAGGGAGACCCAGTACTTC.

This clonotype ranks as medium-sized. The gene calls are TRBV29-1 and TRBJ2-7, with 8 nucleotides matching TRBD2. V lost 4 bases, J lost 0 bases, and 8 bases stayed unmatched. This CDR3 has 15 residues. The V gene's germline CDR1 is SQVTM and CDR2 ANQGSEA. The CDR3 nucleotides are TGCAGCGTTGCTAACGCCGGGACTAGCTCCTACGAGCAGTACTTC. Its translation is CSVANAGTSSYEQYF.

Note on this clonotype: Given the absence of the conserved phenylalanine or tryptophan at the CDR3 end, a read error is likely. The chain has TRBV20-1 and TRBJ2-1; maybe TRBD2 (5 bases). Germline assignment: CDR1 DFQATT and CDR2 SNEGSKA (reference sequence). The CDR3 extends over 15 amino acids. Trimming cost V 3 bases and J 8 bases, with 20 bases left between them. In nucleotides, the CDR3 is TGCAGTGCTAGTAGTAGCGTAGGGAATTGCTATGAGCAGTTCTCC. Its translation is CSASSSVGNCYEQFS.

This chain uses TRBV29-1 with TRBJ2-3; weak D call: TRBD1 (6 bases). Between the trimmed V and J ends, which lost 4 bases and 11 bases, there was a span of 22 bases. Germline CDR1 reads SQVTM; CDR2 reads ANQGSEA. The CDR3 length is 14 residues. The CDR3 sequence is CSVADLRGQGRQYF. CDR3 DNA: TGCAGCGTTGCGGATCTCAGGGGCCAGGGTAGGCAGTATTTT.

Concerning this clonotype itself: The germline gene is not matched at one end of the junction; a read error may be the cause. This chain joins TRBV6-1 and TRBJ2-1, with TRBD2 matching 11 bases. Germline lookup yields CDR1 MNHNS and CDR2 SASEGT. The CDR3 runs to 18 residues. CDR3 amino acids: CASRRQTSGIKSYNEQFF. The CDR3 coding sequence is TGTGCCAGCAGAAGACAGACTAGCGGGATTAAGTCCTATAATGAGCAGTTCTTC.

A remark on this clonotype: The germline gene is not matched at one end of the junction; a read error may be the cause. This chain links TRBV4-1 with TRBJ2-6; D could derive from TRBD1 or TRBD2 (5 bases each). CDR1 and CDR2 (germline): MGHRA, YSYEKL. This CDR3 is 17 amino acids long. CDR3: CASSPGMGELGANAPTF. Here the CDR3 DNA reads TGCGCTAGCAGCCCCGGCATGGGGGAACTTGGGGCCAACGCCCCGACTTTC.

As to this clonotype: Compared with germline, one end of the junction differs, possibly owing to a read error. This chain uses TRBV24-1 with TRBJ1-5; D not resolved. The germline V gene encodes CDR1 KGHDR and CDR2 SFDVKD. The CDR3 consists of 11 residues. CDR3 sequence reads: CAMPRDQPQHF. CDR3 DNA: TGTGCCATGCCACGGGATCAACCCCAGCATTTT.

Comments on this clonotype: One junction end disagrees with the germline gene, perhaps due to a read error. This sequence joins TRBV20-1 and TRBJ2-1; D may correspond to TRBD1 or TRBD2 (5 bases each). The CDR3 has 16 amino acids. Germline assignment: CDR1 DFQATT and CDR2 SNEGSKA (reference sequence). CDR3 sequence: CRARKMTAAYYNEQFF. CDR3 DNA: TGCCGTGCTAGAAAAATGACAGCGGCGTATTACAATGAGCAGTTCTTC.

This rearrangement joins TRBV20-1 to TRBJ2-1, with 7 bases lining up with TRBD2. The ends lost 6 bases at V and 10 bases at J; junction bases unmatched: 18. CDR3 size: 15 residues. Germline V gives CDR1 DFQATT, CDR2 SNEGSKA (reference sequence). The CDR3, as DNA: TGCAGTGCGCTTGGGACTAACGGACCCACGGACGAGCAGTTCTTC. Residues: CSALGTNGPTDEQFF.

Concerning this clonotype itself: One junction end disagrees with the germline gene, perhaps due to a read error. The chain couples TRBV12-3 or TRBV12-4 to TRBJ2-2; D is uncertain. This CDR3 has 12 residues. As DNA, the CDR3 is TGTGCCTGCAGTCTTCTTAGCGGGGAGCTGTTTTTT. It yields the protein CACSLLSGELFF.

A word on this clonotype: One junction end does not reproduce the germline sequence, and a read error may be involved. This chain connects TRBV20-1 to TRBJ2-5; TRBD2 agrees at 14 bases. Germline V gene data show CDR1 as DFQATT and CDR2 as SNEGSKA (reference sequence). This CDR3 has 17 amino acids. CDR3 sequence: CSVRNYLQGLAGETQNF. The CDR3 DNA reads as TGCAGTGTTAGAAACTATCTCCAGGGACTAGCGGGAGAGACCCAGAACTTC.

The chain links TRBV4-1 to TRBJ2-2, with a weak D call TRBD2 (5 bases). Trimming took off 3 bases at V and 8 bases at J, with 19 bases between the two ends. The CDR3 totals 16 residues. Germline lookup yields CDR1 MGHRA and CDR2 YSYEKL. The CDR3 DNA reads TGCGCCAGCAGCCATGGTACTAGATGTCGCACAGGGGAGCTGTTTTTT. It is translated as CASSHGTRCRTGELFF.

The rearrangement joins TRBV29-1 to TRBJ2-1; the match to TRBD2 covers 12 bases. The CDR3 length is 14 residues. Germline V CDR1 and CDR2: SQVTM, ANQGSEA. The CDR3 region is CSADRTSGMNEQFF. The CDR3 DNA reads TGCAGTGCCGACAGGACTAGCGGGATGAATGAGCAGTTCTTC.

The chain has TRBV20-1 and TRBJ1-1; TRBD1 is a possible D gene (6 bases). Deletions cut 7 bases from V and 3 bases from J, with 15 bases between. Germline CDR1 and CDR2: DFQATT and SNEGSKA (reference sequence). The CDR3 loop spans 13 amino acids. CDR3 in DNA: TGCAGTGTTATCCGGACAGCGGACACTGAAGCTTTCTTT. Translating it yields CSVIRTADTEAFF.